The 14 T cell receptor beta chains reported below all come from one sample, sequenced in a study of radiation and T cells in renal cell carcinoma. The data were produced by immunoSEQ multiplex PCR, yet TCRdb's version contains in-frame clones alone and is incomplete. The table records approximately 120,000 clones, around 80% of them present only once. The sample's time point: blood 2 weeks post-SBRT. The treatment was: 15 Gy SBRT to primary tumor, nephrectomy 4 weeks later. The input for sequencing was blood, taken from a patient whose treatment included radiotherapy and nephrectomy. The receptors originated from a man over 45 with renal cell carcinoma.

J is TRBJ2-2 and V is TRBV10-3, with 7 bases aligning to TRBD2. The V segment lost 7 bases and the J segment 1 base; nucleotides outside the gene matches: 6. CDR3 length: 15 residues. CDR1 is ENHRY and CDR2 is SYGVKD in the germline V gene. Here the CDR3 DNA reads TGTGCCATCAAGGGAGGGAATCTGAACACCGGGGAGCTGTTTTTT. This translates into CAIKGGNLNTGELFF.

The V call is TRBV9, the J call TRBJ1-2; D unclear. Germline-derived CDR1 and CDR2 are SGDLS and YYNGEE. CDR3 length: 15 amino acids. V lost 0 bases, J lost 4 bases, and 13 bases lay in between. The CDR3 nucleotides are TGTGCCAGCAGCGTAGGCGGGCGTACTTTCTATGGCTACACCTTC. Translation: CASSVGGRTFYGYTF.

The CDR3 region is CASMLTSGRTDTQYF. The CDR3 nucleotides read TGTGCCAGTATGCTTACTAGCGGGCGCACAGATACGCAGTATTTT. V gene TRBV19 combines with J gene TRBJ2-3, with 9 bases aligning to TRBD2. From germline, CDR1 is LNHDA and CDR2 SQIVND (reference sequence). V gave up 7 bases and J gave up 1 base; unmatched junction bases: 6. The CDR3 sequence is 15 residues long.

The chain combines TRBV5-4 with TRBJ2-3, with 7 bases matching TRBD2. After removal of 0 bases from V and 5 bases from J, the junction contained 6 bases not matched to a gene. Germline V CDR1 and CDR2: SGHNT, YYREEE (reference sequence). The length of the CDR3 is 15 residues. The chain's CDR3 is CASSLVGGSGDTQYF. The DNA for the CDR3 is TGTGCCAGCAGCTTGGTCGGGGGGAGTGGAGATACGCAGTATTTT.

This clone has a handful of counts. The chain employs TRBV11-2 and TRBJ2-5, with 10 nucleotides matching TRBD2. Trimming at V came to 5 bases and at J to 5 bases, leaving 8 bases not matched to a gene. CDR3 size: 15 residues. CDR1 is SGHAT, CDR2 FQNNGV, per germline. CDR3 sequence reads: CASSPQGLASETQYF. CDR3 nucleotide sequence: TGTGCCAGCAGCCCGCAGGGACTAGCGTCCGAGACCCAGTACTTC.

CDR3 nucleotides: TGTGCCAGTAGTGCAGCGGACCATTACTCCTACGAGCAGTACTTC. It translates to CASSAADHYSYEQYF. The chain uses TRBV19 and TRBJ2-7, with D perhaps matching TRBD2 (5 bases). This CDR3 region has 15 residues. Trimming removed 5 bases at V and 0 bases at J, with 14 bases between. The V gene's germline CDR1 is LNHDA and CDR2 SQIVND (reference sequence).

This chain links TRBV5-1 with TRBJ1-5; D remains ambiguous. Trimming left V 0 bases short and J 3 bases short, with 10 bases between. Germline CDR1 reads SGHRS; CDR2 reads YFSETQ. The CDR3 is made up of 15 amino acids. For the CDR3, the DNA is TGCGCCAGCAGCTTGGGGCAGGCGTCCAATCAGCCCCAGCATTTT. This sequence encodes CASSLGQASNQPQHF.

The gene calls are TRBV2 and TRBJ2-1; D is possibly TRBD2 (6 bases). This CDR3 is 16 amino acids long. V lost 4 bases to trimming and J lost 9 bases, with 22 bases between them. Germline V lookup: CDR1 SNHLY, CDR2 FYNNEI. The CDR3 bases are TGTGCCAGCAGTGTAGAGCGGGCCCAGTTGATCGGTGAGCAGTTCTTC. It translates to CASSVERAQLIGEQFF. Full variable domain (remainder filled in from reference TRBV2 and TRBJ2-1): EPEVTQTPSHQVTQMGQEVILRCVPISNHLYFYWYRQILGQKVEFLVSFYNNEISEKSEIFDDQFSVERPDGSNFTLKIRSTKLEDSAMYFCASSVERAQLIGEQFFGPGTRLTVL.

This rearrangement joins TRBV5-4 to TRBJ1-3, with unresolved D. The CDR3 length is 15 residues. Germline CDR1 is SGHNT and CDR2 is YYREEE (reference sequence). Trimming shortened V by 4 bases and J by 3 bases, and 14 bases separated the two germline ends. CDR3 sequence reads: CASSESGIGGNTIYF. In DNA, the CDR3 is TGTGCCAGCAGCGAGTCAGGAATTGGTGGAAACACCATATATTTT. Based on the CDR3 plus reference TRBV5-4 and TRBJ1-3, the full variable domain is ETGVTQSPTHLIKTRGQQVTLRCSSQSGHNTVSWYQQALGQGPQFIFQYYREEENGRGNFPPRFSGLQFPNYSSELNVNALELDDSALYLCASSESGIGGNTIYFGEGSWLTVV.

This clone was counted a single time. V gene TRBV5-1 combines with J gene TRBJ1-2; a weak D match, TRBD1 (6 bases). The length of the CDR3 is 14 residues. V dropped 1 base and J dropped 3 bases, with 10 bases sitting between them. Germline V gene data show CDR1 as SGHRS and CDR2 as YFSETQ. The CDR3 region is CASSLTQGHYGYTF. The DNA for the CDR3 is TGCGCCAGCAGCTTGACCCAGGGGCACTATGGCTACACCTTC.

The chain links TRBV6-1 to TRBJ2-7; 7 bases line up with TRBD1. V dropped 7 bases and J dropped 2; count of bases not matched to a gene: 8. The germline V gene has CDR1 MNHNS and CDR2 SASEGT. This CDR3 is built from 14 residues. DNA for the CDR3: TGTGCCAGCACTGGGGTCGACAGGGCCTACGAGCAGTACTTC. Its translation: CASTGVDRAYEQYF.

The V and J genes are TRBV2 and TRBJ1-1, with a weak D call TRBD1 (5 bases). Trimming cost V 6 bases and J 0 bases, with 11 bases left between them. CDR1 SNHLY and CDR2 FYNNEI come from the germline V gene. The CDR3 extends over 14 amino acids. The DNA of the CDR3 is TGTGCCAGCAGCACGGACACCATGAACACTGAAGCTTTCTTT. Amino acids: CASSTDTMNTEAFF.

The chain recombines TRBV13 with TRBJ1-2; the D gene is possibly TRBD1 (5 bases). V shed 5 bases and J shed 3 bases, with 10 bases lying between them. Germline V CDR1 and CDR2: PRHDT, FYEKMQ (reference sequence). This CDR3 spans 13 amino acids. The CDR3: CASSPGTDYGYTF. Here the CDR3 DNA reads TGTGCCAGCAGCCCAGGGACTGACTATGGCTACACCTTC.

The V and J genes are TRBV7-2 and TRBJ2-1; tentatively, D is TRBD1 (6 bases). The CDR3 is 14 residues long. CDR1 and CDR2 (germline): SGHTA, FQGNSA. V was trimmed by 5 bases and J by 3 bases, leaving 11 bases between them. The CDR3 DNA is TGTGCCAGCAGCAACCGGGACAACTACAATGAGCAGTTCTTC. Its protein is CASSNRDNYNEQFF. The full variable domain, rest sourced from reference TRBV7-2 and TRBJ2-1, is GAGVSQSPSNKVTEKGKDVELRCDPISGHTALYWYRQSLGQGLEFLIYFQGNSAPDKSGLPSDRFSAERTGGSVSTLTIQRTQQEDSAVYLCASSNRDNYNEQFFGPGTRLTVL.